Listed below are T cell receptor beta chains from one sample, sequenced in a study of pediatric ulcerative colitis. Data came from immunoSEQ multiplex PCR; TCRdb stores just in-frame clones and leaves some out. The sample records about 37,000 clones, 60% to 85% being singletons. Sequencing was performed on gut tissue. These receptors all stem from a boy aged 10-17 years with severe ulcerative colitis. CDR3s include the opening cysteine and the closing phenylalanine or tryptophan. A D gene is named only where the DNA matches it firmly. Clone size is not always given. Where it is, it says once, few, many or a class for expanded clones.

TRBV2	TRBJ2-5	TRBD2	.	TGTGCCAGCAGAAGATCCGGGACTAGCGGGGGGGTTCAAGAGACCCAGTACTTC	CASRRSGTSGGVQETQYF
TRBV6-1	TRBJ2-7	TRBD1	.	TGTGCCAGCAGTGATACCGGGACAGCCTACGAGCAGTACTTC	CASSDTGTAYEQYF
TRBV7-8	TRBJ2-4	TRBD2	.	TGTGCCAGCAGCCCTAGGGCGACTAGCGGAGTGACTAGCCAAGGGAACATTCAGTACTTC	CASSPRATSGVTSQGNIQYF
TRBV10-3	TRBJ2-1	TRBD1	.	TGTGCCATCGGGACAGGGGGCAATAATGAGCAGTTCTTC	CAIGTGGNNEQFF
TRBV13	TRBJ1-1	.	.	TGTGCCAGCTACCCTAAGGGAGGACAGTTTGAAGCTTTCTTT	CASYPKGGQFEAFF
TRBV7-9	TRBJ2-3	.	.	TGTGCCAGCAGCTTATCTTCCCAGTGGGGGGGCACAGATACGCAGTATTTT	CASSLSSQWGGTDTQYF
TRBV11-2	TRBJ1-1	.	.	TGTGCCAGCAGCCGTGACCACAGGGACCTTTTGAACACTGAAGCTTTCTTT	CASSRDHRDLLNTEAFF
TRBV2	TRBJ2-2	.	once	TGTGCCAGCAGACTCGGTGGGGTAACCGGGGAGCTGTTTTTT	CASRLGGVTGELFF
TRBV9	TRBJ2-4	TRBD1	.	TGTGCCAGCAGCTCACTCCCCCCCAGGGGGCTTTTAGCCAAAAACATTCAGTACTTC	CASSSLPPRGLLAKNIQYF
TRBV4-1	TRBJ1-5	.	.	TGCGCCAGCAGCCAAGGTGCCACTAGCAATCAGCCCCAGCATTTT	CASSQGATSNQPQHF
TRBV6-5	TRBJ2-1	TRBD1	.	TGTGCCAGGGATCACCGGGACAGGGGTCTTTATGAGCAGTTCTTC	CARDHRDRGLYEQFF
TRBV2	TRBJ2-2	.	.	TGTGCCAGCCGCGGGGCATCCGGGGAGCTGTTTTTT	CASRGASGELFF
TRBV15	TRBJ2-2	TRBD1	few	TGTGCCACCAGCAGAGACAAATCCTACGGGACAGGGAAGAACACCGGGGAGCTGTTTTTT	CATSRDKSYGTGKNTGELFF
TRBV4-1	TRBJ2-7	TRBD1	.	TGCGCCAGCAGCCAAGGAGCAGGGGGCTTCTACGAGCAGTACTTC	CASSQGAGGFYEQYF
TRBV5-1	TRBJ1-1	TRBD1	few	TGCGCCAGCAGCCCCGGGACAGGGGACACTGAAGCTTTCTTT	CASSPGTGDTEAFF
TRBV29-1	TRBJ2-4	TRBD1	once	TGCAGCGCCACAAATGGAGGCCCCGGGACAGGAGAAAACATTCAGTACTTC	CSATNGGPGTGENIQYF
TRBV19	TRBJ1-1	.	once	TGTGCCAGTAAACCCTCGGACAATCGTAACACTGAAGCTTTCTTT	CASKPSDNRNTEAFF
TRBV2	TRBJ2-1	TRBD1	.	TGTGCCAGCAGTTCCGGGACAGGGGTCCCCGATGAGCAGTTCTTC	CASSSGTGVPDEQFF
TRBV5-1	TRBJ2-7	.	.	TGCGCCAGCAGCTTGTGGGTCGGGTACGAGCAGTACTTC	CASSLWVGYEQYF
TRBV5-1	TRBJ2-5	.	.	TGCGCCAGCAGCCCCTACCCTCAAGAGACCCAGTACTTC	CASSPYPQETQYF
TRBV5-1	TRBJ1-3	TRBD1	.	TGCGCCAGCAGCCCGACAGGGGCTTCTGGTGGAAACACCATATATTTT	CASSPTGASGGNTIYF
TRBV6-5	TRBJ1-5	.	.	TGTGCCAGCAGTGCCGGGACGGGCAATCAGCCCCAGCATTTT	CASSAGTGNQPQHF
TRBV11-2	TRBJ2-5	TRBD2	.	TGTGCCAGCAGCCCGCTGCGGGGGTTCAAAGAGACCCAGTACTTC	CASSPLRGFKETQYF
TRBV9	TRBJ1-1	.	.	TGTGCCAGCAGCGTAGCGGGAGGGAAGGGCACTGAAGCTTTCTTT	CASSVAGGKGTEAFF
TRBV10-1	TRBJ2-5	TRBD2	.	TGCGCCAGGAATAGCGGGGAAGTCCAGGAGACCCAGTACTTC	CARNSGEVQETQYF
TRBV15	TRBJ2-5	TRBD1	.	TGTGCCACCAGCAAGGGGGCCAAGACCCAGTACTTC	CATSKGAKTQYF